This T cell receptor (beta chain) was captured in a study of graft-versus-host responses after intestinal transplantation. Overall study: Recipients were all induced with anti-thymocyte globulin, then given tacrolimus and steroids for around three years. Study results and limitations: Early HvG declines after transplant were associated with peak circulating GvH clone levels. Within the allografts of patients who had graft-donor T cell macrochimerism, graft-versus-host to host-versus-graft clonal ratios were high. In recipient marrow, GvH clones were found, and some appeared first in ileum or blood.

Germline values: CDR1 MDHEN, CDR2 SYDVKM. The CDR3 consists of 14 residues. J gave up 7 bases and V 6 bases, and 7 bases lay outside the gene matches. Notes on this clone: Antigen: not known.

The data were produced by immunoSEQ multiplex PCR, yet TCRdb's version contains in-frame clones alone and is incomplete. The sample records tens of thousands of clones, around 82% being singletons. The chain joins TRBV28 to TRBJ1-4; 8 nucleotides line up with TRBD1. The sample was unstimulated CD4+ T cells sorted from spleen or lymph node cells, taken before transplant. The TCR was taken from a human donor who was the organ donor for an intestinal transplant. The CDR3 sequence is CASSNRGSSEKLFF. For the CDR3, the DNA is TGTGCCAGCAGCAACAGGGGGAGCAGTGAAAAACTGTTTTTT.